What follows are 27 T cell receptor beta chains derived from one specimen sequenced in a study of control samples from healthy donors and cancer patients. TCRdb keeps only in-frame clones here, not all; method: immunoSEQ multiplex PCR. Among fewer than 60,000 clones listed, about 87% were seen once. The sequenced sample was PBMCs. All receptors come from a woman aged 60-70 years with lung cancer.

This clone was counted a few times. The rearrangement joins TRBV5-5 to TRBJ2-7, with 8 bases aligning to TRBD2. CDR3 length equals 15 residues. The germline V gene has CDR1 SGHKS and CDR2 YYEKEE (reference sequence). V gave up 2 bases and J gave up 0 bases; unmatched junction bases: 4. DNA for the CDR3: TGTGCCAGCAGCTTTAGCGGGATAATCTCCTACGAGCAGTACTTC. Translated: CASSFSGIISYEQYF.

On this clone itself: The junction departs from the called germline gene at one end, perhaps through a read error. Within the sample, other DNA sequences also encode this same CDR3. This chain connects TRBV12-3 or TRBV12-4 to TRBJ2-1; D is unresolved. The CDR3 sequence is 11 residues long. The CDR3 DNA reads TGTGCCAGCAGGTTAGCCGGTGAGCAGTTCTTC. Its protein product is CASRLAGEQFF.

The CDR3 loop reads CASSLRAAVGRGSPLHF. For the CDR3, the DNA is TGTGCCAGCAGTTTGCGCGCGGCAGTAGGCCGGGGGTCACCCCTCCACTTT. This rearrangement joins TRBV2 to TRBJ1-6; tentatively, D is TRBD1 (5 bases). The germline gives CDR1 SNHLY, CDR2 FYNNEI. V dropped 5 bases and J dropped 10 bases, with 24 bases sitting between them. This CDR3 is 17 amino acids long.

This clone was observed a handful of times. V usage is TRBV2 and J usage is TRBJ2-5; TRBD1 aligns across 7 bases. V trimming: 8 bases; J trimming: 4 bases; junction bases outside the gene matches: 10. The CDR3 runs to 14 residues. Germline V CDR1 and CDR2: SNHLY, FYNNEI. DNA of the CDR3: TGTGCCAGCTCCCTCACAGGGGCGGGAGAGACCCAGTACTTC. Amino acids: CASSLTGAGETQYF.

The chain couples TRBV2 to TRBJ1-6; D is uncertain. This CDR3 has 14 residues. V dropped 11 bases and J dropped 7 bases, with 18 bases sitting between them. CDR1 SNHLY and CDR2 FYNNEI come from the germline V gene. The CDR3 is CASLSVLGNSPLHF. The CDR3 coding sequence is TGTGCCTCGTTGTCGGTTTTGGGGAATTCACCCCTCCACTTT.

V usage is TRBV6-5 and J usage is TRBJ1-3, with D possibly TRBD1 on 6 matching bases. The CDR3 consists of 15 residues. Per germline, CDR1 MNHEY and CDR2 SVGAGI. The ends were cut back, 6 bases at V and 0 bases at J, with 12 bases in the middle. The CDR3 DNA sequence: TGTGCCAGCAGCCCCGGGACAAACTCTGGAAACACCATATATTTT. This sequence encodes CASSPGTNSGNTIYF.

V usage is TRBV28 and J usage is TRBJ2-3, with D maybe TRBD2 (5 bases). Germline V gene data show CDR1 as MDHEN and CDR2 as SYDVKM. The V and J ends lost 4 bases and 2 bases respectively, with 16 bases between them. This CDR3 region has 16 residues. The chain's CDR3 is CASSSRQRQFTDTQYF. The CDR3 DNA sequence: TGTGCCAGCAGTTCGCGCCAGCGGCAATTCACAGATACGCAGTATTTT.

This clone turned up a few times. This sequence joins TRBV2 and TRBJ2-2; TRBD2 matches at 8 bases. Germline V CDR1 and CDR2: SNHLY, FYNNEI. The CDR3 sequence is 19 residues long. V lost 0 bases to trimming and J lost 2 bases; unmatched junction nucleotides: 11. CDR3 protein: CASSEAPPGLAQNTGELFF. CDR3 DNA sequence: TGTGCCAGCAGTGAAGCACCCCCCGGACTAGCCCAAAACACCGGGGAGCTGTTTTTT.

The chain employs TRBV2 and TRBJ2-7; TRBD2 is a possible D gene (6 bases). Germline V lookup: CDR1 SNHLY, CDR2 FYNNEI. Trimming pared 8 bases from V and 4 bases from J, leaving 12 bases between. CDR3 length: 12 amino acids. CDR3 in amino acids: CASGGTGYEQYF. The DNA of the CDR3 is TGTGCCAGCGGGGGGACCGGTTACGAGCAGTACTTC.

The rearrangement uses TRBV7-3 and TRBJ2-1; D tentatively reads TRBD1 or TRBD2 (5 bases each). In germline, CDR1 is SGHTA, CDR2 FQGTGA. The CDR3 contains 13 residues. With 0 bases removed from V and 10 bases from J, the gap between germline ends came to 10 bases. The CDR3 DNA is TGTGCCAGCAGCTTAACGGGGGACGGCGAGCAGTTCTTC. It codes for CASSLTGDGEQFF.

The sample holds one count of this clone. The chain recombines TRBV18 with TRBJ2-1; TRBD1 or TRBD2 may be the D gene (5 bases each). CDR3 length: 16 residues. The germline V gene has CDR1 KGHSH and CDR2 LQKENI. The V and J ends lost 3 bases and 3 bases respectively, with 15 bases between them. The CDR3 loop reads CASSPSAGSRYNEQFF. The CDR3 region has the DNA TGTGCCAGCTCACCGTCTGCAGGGAGCCGCTACAATGAGCAGTTCTTC.

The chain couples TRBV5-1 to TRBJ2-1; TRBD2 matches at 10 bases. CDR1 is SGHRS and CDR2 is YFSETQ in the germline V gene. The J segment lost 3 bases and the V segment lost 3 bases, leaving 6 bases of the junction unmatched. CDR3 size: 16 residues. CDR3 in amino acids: CASSSDSGRYYNEQFF. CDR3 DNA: TGCGCCAGCAGCTCGGATAGCGGGAGGTACTACAATGAGCAGTTCTTC. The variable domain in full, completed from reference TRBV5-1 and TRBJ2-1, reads KAGVTQTPRYLIKTRGQQVTLSCSPISGHRSVSWYQQTPGQGLQFLFEYFSETQRNKGNFPGRFSGRQFSNSRSEMNVSTLELGDSALYLCASSSDSGRYYNEQFFGPGTRLTVL.

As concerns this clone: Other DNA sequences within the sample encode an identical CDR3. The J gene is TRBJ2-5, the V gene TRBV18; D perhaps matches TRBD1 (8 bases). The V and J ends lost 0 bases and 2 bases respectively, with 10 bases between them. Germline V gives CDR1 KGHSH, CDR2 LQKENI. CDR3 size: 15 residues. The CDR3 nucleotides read TGTGCCAGCTCACCACCACAGGGGGGGCAAGAGACCCAGTACTTC. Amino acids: CASSPPQGGQETQYF.

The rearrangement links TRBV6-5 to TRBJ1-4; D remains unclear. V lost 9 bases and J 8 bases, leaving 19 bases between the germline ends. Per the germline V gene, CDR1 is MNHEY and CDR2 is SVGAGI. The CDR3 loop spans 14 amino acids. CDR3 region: CASETGPPGEKLFF. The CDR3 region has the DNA TGTGCCAGTGAGACCGGGCCTCCGGGGGAAAAACTGTTTTTT.

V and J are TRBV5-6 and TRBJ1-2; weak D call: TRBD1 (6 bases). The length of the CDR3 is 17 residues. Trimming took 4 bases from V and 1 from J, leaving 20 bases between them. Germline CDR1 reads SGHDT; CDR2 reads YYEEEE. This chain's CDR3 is CASSQRTTGGFNYGYTF. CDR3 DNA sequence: TGTGCCAGCAGCCAAAGGACCACGGGGGGCTTTAACTATGGCTACACCTTC.

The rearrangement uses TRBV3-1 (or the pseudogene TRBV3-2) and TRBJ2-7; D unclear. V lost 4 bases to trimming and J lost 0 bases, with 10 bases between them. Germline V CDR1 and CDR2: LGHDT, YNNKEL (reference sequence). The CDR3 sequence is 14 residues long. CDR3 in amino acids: CASSLRHDSYEQYF. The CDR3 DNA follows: TGTGCCAGCAGCCTACGACACGACTCCTACGAGCAGTACTTC.

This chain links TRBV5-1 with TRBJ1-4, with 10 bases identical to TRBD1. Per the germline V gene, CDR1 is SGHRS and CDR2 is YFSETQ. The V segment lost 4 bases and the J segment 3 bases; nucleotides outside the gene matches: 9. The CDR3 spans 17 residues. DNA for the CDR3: TGCGCCAGCAGCCTCGGGACAGGGGTAGCAGCTAATGAAAAACTGTTTTTT. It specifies CASSLGTGVAANEKLFF.

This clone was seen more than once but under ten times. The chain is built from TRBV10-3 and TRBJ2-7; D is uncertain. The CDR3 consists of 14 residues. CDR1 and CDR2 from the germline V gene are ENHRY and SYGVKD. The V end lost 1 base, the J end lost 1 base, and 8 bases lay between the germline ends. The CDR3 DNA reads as TGTGCCATCAGTGAGTATCTGGGTTCCTACGAGCAGTACTTC. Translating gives CAISEYLGSYEQYF.

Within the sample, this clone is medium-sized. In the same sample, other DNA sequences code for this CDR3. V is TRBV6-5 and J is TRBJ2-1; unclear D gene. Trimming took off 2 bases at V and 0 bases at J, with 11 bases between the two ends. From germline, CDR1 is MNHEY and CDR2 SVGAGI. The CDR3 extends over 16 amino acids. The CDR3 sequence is CASSYRRPSSYNEQFF. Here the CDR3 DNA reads TGTGCCAGCAGTTACCGTAGACCGAGCTCCTACAATGAGCAGTTCTTC.

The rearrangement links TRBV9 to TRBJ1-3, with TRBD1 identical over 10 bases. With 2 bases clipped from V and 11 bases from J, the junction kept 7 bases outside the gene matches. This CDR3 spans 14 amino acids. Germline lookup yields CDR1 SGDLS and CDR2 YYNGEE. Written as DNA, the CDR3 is TGTGCCAGCAGCGTTAGGACAGGGGGAGACGCCATATATTTT. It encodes CASSVRTGGDAIYF.

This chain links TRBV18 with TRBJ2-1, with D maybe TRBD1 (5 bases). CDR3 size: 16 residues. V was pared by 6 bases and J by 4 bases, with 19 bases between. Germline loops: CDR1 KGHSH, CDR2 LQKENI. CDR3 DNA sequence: TGTGCCAGCTCGCCCGGTACGCAGGGCATATACAATGAGCAGTTCTTC. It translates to CASSPGTQGIYNEQFF. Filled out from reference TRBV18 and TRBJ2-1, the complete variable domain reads NAGVMQNPRHLVRRRGQEARLRCSPMKGHSHVYWYRQLPEEGLKFMVYLQKENIIDESGMPKERFSAEFPKEGPSILRIQQVVRGDSAAYFCASSPGTQGIYNEQFFGPGTRLTVL.

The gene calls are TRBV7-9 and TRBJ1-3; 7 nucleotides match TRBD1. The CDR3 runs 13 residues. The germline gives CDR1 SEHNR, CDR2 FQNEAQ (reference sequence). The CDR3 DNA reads TGTGCTAACCGACAGGGACGTGGAAACACCATATATTTT. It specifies CANRQGRGNTIYF.

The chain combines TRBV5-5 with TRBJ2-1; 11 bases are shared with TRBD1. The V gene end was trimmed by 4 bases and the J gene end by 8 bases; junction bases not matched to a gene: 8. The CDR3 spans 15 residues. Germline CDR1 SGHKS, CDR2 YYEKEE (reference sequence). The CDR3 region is CASSSGTGGIHEQFF. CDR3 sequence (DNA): TGTGCCAGCAGCAGCGGGACAGGGGGGATTCATGAGCAGTTCTTC.

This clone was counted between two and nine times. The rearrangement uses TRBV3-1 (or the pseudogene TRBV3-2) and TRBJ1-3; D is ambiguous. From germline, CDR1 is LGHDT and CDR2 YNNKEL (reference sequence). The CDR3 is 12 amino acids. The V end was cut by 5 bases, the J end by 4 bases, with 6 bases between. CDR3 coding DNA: TGTGCCAGCAGCGCAAGGGGAAACACCATATATTTT. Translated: CASSARGNTIYF.

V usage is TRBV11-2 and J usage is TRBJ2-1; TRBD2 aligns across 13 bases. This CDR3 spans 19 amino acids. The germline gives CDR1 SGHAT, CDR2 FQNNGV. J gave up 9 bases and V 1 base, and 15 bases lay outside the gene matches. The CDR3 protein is CASSLVGGRGLAGSSEQFF. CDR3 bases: TGTGCCAGCAGCTTAGTCGGGGGGCGGGGACTAGCGGGAAGTAGTGAGCAGTTCTTC. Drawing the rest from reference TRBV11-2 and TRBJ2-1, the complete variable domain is EAGVAQSPRYKIIEKRQSVAFWCNPISGHATLYWYQQILGQGPKLLIQFQNNGVVDDSQLPKDRFSAERLKGVDSTLKIQPAKLEDSAVYLCASSLVGGRGLAGSSEQFFGPGTRLTVL.

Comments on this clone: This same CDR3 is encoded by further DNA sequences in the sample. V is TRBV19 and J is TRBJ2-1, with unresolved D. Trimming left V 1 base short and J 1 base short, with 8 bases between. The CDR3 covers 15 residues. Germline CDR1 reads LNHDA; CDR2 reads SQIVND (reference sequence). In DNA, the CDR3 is TGTGCCAGTAGTATAGGGGTCCCATCCTACAATGAGCAGTTCTTC. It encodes CASSIGVPSYNEQFF.

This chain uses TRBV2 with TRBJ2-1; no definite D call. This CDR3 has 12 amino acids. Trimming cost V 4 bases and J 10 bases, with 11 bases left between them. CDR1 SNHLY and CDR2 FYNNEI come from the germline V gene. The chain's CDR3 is CASSAPPGEQFF. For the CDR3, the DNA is TGTGCCAGCAGTGCCCCACCGGGCGAGCAGTTCTTC.